A single TCR beta chain is shown here with its context. No antigen is known for it. The CDR3 runs to 14 residues. Germline CDR1 reads SGHNT; CDR2 reads YYREEE (reference sequence). V shed 2 bases and J 6 bases; nucleotides not matched to a gene: 5. Stated treatment: oral pan-JAK inhibitor, 5-10 mg twice daily. This record comes from a study of CD8+ T cells in alopecia areata. Study background: Oral tofacitinib, 5 to 10 mg twice daily, was given in an open-label trial. Whole-study findings and limits: Persistence in scalp and blood during tofacitinib was observed for many expanded lesional clones. It was lesional scalp, especially alopecia totalis/universalis, that showed higher clonality than normal scalp.

RNA was isolated and reverse transcribed to cDNA, the sequencing template. The method was immunoSEQ multiplex PCR; TCRdb's version includes in-frame clones alone and lacks a portion of them. The table has under 150,000 clones, roughly three fifths seen once; the top ten hold roughly 3.5%. This clonotype was obtained from a human donor with alopecia areata. Source: CD4+ T cells sorted from blood, taken at week 24, from a patient treated with tofacitinib. V usage is TRBV5-4 and J usage is TRBJ2-3; TRBD1 agrees at 8 bases. The CDR3 DNA reads TGTGCCAGCAGCTTCGGACAGGGCGGGGATACGCAGTATTTT. Amino acid sequence: CASSFGQGGDTQYF.